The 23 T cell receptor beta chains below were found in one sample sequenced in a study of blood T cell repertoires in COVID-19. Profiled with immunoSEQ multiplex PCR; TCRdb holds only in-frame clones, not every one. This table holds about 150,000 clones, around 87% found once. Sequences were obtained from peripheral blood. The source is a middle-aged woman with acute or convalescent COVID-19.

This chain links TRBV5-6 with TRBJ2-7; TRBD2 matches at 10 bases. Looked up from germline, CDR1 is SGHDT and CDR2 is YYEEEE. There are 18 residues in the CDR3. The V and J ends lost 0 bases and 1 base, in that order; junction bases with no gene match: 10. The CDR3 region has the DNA TGTGCCAGCAGCTTGGTTGCGACTAGCGGGCTTCCGTCCTACGAGCAGTACTTC. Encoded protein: CASSLVATSGLPSYEQYF.

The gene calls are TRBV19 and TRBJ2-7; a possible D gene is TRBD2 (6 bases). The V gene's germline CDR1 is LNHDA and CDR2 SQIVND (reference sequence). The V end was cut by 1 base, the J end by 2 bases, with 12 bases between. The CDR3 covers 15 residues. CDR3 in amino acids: CASSIGAGYAYEQYF. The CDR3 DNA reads TGTGCCAGTAGTATAGGAGCGGGTTACGCCTACGAGCAGTACTTC.

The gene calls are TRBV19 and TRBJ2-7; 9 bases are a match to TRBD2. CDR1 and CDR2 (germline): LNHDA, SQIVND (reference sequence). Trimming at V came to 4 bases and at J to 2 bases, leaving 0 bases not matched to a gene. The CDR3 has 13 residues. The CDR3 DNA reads TGTGCCAGTAGTAGCGGGAGGGCCTACGAGCAGTACTTC. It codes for CASSSGRAYEQYF.

The CDR3 sequence: CASSLTGREFF. The CDR3 DNA reads TGTGCCAGCAGCTTAACAGGGAGAGAGTTCTTC. V is TRBV11-1 and J is TRBJ2-1; a possible D gene is TRBD1 (6 bases). V lost 2 bases to trimming and J lost 14 bases, with 10 bases between them. Germline-derived CDR1 and CDR2 are SGHAT and FQDESV (reference sequence). The CDR3 contains 11 residues. The full variable domain, completed using reference TRBV11-1 and TRBJ2-1, is EAEVAQSPRYKITEKSQAVAFWCDPISGHATLYWYRQILGQGPELLVQFQDESVVDDSQLPKDRFSAERLKGVDSTLKIQPAELGDSAMYLCASSLTGREFFGPGTRLTVL.

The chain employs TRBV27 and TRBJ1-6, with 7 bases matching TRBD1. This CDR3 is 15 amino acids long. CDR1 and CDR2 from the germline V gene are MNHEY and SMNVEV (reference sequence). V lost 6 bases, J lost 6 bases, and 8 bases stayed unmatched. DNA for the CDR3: TGTGCCAGCAGGTCTGACAGGGTCGGTAATTCACCCCTCCACTTT. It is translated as CASRSDRVGNSPLHF.

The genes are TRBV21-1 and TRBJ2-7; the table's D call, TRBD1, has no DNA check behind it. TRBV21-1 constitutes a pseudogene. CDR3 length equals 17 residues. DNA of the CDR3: TGTGCCAGCAGCAAAGAATCAAGACAGGGCTTCTCCTACGAGCAGTACTTC. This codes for CASSKESRQGFSYEQYF.

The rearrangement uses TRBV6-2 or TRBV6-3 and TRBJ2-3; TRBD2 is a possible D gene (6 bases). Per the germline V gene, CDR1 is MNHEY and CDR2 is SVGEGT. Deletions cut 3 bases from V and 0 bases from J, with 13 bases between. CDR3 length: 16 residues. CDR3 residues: CASSYGTLGSTDTQYF. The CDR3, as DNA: TGTGCCAGCAGTTATGGGACTTTGGGCAGCACAGATACGCAGTATTTT.

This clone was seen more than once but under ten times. In nucleotides, the CDR3 is TGTGCCAGCAGCCCCACGGGGGATACGCAGTATTTT. Translation: CASSPTGDTQYF. The genes are TRBV9 and TRBJ2-3, with a possible D match to TRBD2 (5 bases). Trimming cost V 4 bases and J 6 bases, with 9 bases left between them. CDR3 size: 12 residues. Looked up from germline, CDR1 is SGDLS and CDR2 is YYNGEE.

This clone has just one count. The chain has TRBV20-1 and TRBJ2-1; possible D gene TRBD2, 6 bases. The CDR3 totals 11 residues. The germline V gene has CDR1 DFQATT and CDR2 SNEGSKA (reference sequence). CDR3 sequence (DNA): TGCTTCGGGCTAGCGCACAATGAGCAGTTCTTC. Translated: CFGLAHNEQFF.

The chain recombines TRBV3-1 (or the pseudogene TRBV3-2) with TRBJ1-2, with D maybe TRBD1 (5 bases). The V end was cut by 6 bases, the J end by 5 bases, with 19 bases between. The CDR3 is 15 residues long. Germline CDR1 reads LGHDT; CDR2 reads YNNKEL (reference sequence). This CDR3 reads CASSRGTEGRYGYTF. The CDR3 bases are TGTGCCAGCAGTCGCGGGACCGAGGGCCGGTATGGCTACACCTTC.

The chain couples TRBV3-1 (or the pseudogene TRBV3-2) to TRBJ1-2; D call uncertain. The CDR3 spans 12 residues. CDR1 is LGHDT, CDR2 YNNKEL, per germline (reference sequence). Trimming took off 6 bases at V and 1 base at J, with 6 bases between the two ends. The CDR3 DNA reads TGTGCCAGCAGGGGAGGTAACTATGGCTACACCTTC. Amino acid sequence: CASRGGNYGYTF.

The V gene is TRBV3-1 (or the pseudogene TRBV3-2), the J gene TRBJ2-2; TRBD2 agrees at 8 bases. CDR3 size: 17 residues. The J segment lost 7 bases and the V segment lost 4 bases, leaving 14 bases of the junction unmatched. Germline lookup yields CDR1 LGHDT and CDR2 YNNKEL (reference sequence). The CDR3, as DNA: TGTGCCAGCAGCCTCTTCCGCGGGACTAGGGTCGTCGGGGAGCTGTTTTTT. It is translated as CASSLFRGTRVVGELFF.

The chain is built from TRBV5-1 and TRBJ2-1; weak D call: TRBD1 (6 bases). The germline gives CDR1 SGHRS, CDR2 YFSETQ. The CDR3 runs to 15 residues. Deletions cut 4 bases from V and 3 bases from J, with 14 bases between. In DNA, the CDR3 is TGCGCCAGCAGCGGGGGACAAGGCGGCTACAATGAGCAGTTCTTC. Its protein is CASSGGQGGYNEQFF.

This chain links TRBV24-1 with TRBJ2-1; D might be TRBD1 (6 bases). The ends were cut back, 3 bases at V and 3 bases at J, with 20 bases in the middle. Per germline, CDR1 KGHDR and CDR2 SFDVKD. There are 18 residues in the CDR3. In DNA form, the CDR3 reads TGTGCCACCAGTGATGTTGCCCTTACAGGGTACCGCTACAATGAGCAGTTCTTC. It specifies CATSDVALTGYRYNEQFF.

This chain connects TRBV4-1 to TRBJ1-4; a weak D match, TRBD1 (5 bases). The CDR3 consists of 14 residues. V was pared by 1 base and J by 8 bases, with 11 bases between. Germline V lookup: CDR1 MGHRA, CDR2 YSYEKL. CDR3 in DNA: TGCGCCAGCAGCCAAGTCATGACAGTCGAAAAACTGTTTTTT. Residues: CASSQVMTVEKLFF.

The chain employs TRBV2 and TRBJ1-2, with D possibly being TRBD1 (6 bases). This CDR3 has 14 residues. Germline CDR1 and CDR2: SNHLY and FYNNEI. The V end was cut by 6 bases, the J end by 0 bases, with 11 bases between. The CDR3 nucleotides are TGTGCCAGCAGGGTACAGGGAGCTAACTATGGCTACACCTTC. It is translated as CASRVQGANYGYTF. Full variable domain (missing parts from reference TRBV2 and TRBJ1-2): EPEVTQTPSHQVTQMGQEVILRCVPISNHLYFYWYRQILGQKVEFLVSFYNNEISEKSEIFDDQFSVERPDGSNFTLKIRSTKLEDSAMYFCASRVQGANYGYTFGSGTRLTVV.

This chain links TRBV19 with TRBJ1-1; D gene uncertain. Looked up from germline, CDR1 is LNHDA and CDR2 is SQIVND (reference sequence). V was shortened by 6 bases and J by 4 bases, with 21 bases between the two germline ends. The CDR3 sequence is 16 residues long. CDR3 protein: CASSILQQYQSTEAFF. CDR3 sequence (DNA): TGTGCCAGTAGCATTTTACAGCAGTACCAGTCCACTGAAGCTTTCTTT.

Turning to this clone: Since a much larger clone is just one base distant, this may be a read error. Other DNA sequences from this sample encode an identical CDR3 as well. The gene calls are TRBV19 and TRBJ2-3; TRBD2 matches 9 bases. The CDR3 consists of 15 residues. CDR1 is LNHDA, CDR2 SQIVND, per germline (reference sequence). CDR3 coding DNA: TGCGCCAGTAATCAATGGGGCGGGGGGGCCCATACGCAGTATTTT. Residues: CASNQWGGGAHTQYF.

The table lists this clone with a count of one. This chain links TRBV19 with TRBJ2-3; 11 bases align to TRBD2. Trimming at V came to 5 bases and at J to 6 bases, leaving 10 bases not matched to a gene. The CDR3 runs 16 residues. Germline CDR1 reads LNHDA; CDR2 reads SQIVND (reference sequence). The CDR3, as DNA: TGTGCCAGTAGTGATCGGGGTAGCGGGAGGGCCGATACGCAGTATTTT. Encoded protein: CASSDRGSGRADTQYF.

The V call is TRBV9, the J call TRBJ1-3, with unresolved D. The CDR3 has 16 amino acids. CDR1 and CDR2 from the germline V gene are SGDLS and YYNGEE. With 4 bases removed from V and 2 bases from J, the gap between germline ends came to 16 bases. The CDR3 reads CASSPDLVSAGNTIYF. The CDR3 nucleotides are TGTGCCAGCAGCCCAGATCTAGTTTCGGCTGGAAACACCATATATTTT.

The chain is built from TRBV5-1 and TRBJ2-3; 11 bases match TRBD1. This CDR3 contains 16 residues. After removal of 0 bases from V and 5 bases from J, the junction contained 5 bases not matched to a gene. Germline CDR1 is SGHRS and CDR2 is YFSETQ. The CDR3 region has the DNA TGCGCCAGCAGCTTGGGGACAGGGGGCTTGGAAGATACGCAGTATTTT. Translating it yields CASSLGTGGLEDTQYF.

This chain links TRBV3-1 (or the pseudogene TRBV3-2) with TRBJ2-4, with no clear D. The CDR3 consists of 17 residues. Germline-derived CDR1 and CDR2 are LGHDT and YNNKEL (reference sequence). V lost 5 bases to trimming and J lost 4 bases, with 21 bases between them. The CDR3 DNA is TGTGCCAGCAGCGAATTGAGTCCCTTGCAAAGAAAAAACATTCAGTACTTC. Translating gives CASSELSPLQRKNIQYF.

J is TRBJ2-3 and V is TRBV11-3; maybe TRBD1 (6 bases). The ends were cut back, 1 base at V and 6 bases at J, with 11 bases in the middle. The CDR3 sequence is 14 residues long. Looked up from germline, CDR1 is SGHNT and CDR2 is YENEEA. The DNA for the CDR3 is TGTGCCAGCAGCTTAGCCAGGGACAAGGATACGCAGTATTTT. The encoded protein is CASSLARDKDTQYF. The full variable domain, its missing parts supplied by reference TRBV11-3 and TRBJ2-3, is EAGVVQSPRYKIIEKKQPVAFWCNPISGHNTLYWYLQNLGQGPELLIRYENEEAVDDSQLPKDRFSAERLKGVDSTLKIQPAELGDSAVYLCASSLARDKDTQYFGPGTRLTVL.